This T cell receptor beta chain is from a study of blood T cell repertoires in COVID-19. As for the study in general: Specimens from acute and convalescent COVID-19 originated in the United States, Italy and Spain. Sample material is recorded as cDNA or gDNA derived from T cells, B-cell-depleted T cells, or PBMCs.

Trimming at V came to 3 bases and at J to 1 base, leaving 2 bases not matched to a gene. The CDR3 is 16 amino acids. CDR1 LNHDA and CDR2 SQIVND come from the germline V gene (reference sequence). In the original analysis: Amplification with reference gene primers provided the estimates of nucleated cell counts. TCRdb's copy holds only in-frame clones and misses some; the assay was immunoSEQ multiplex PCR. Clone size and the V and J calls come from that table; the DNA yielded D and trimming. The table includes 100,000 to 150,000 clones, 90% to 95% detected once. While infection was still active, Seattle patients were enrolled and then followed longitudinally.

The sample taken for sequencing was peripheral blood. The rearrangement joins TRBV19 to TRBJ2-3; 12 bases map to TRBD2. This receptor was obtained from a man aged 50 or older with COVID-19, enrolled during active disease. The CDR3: CASSISSGRGTDTQYF. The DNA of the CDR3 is TGTGCCAGTAGTATTTCTAGCGGGAGGGGCACAGATACGCAGTATTTT.